The clone carrying this T cell receptor (beta chain) has only a few counts. The CDR3 contains 15 residues. The germline V and J ends were trimmed by 2 bases and 2 bases, with 8 bases remaining between them. From germline, CDR1 is SGHDT and CDR2 YYEEEE. Amplification used 60 Vbeta primers and 13 Jbeta primers. Assay: immunoSEQ multiplex PCR; the TCRdb copy retains only in-frame clones and omits some. Among about 130,000 clones listed, about 10% were seen once. The data belong to a study of cytomegalovirus exposure and HLA in healthy donors. Input material: PBMCs. The source of this sequence is a woman aged 35 to 49 in good health and CMV-seropositive. This chain links TRBV5-6 with TRBJ2-6; D uncertain. The CDR3 coding sequence is TGTGCCAGCAGCTTCCGACAAACTGGGGCCAACGTCCTGACTTTC. The encoded protein is CASSFRQTGANVLTF.